Listed below are T cell receptor beta chains from one sample, sequenced in a study of T-cell reconstitution after alpha-beta-depleted transplantation in children. TCRdb fed the PCR reads into MiXCR, producing one record per CDR3 protein. Here the sample spans around 140,000 distinct CDR3 sequences, 8% to 10% being singletons. The sequences come from PBMCs, mostly from graft donor cells, collected 180 days after TCRalphabeta/CD19-depleted stem cell transplant. These TCRs come from a female patient aged 2-15 years who had a stem cell transplant for congenital amegakaryocytic thrombocytopenia, so the T cells may come from the graft donor. Both conserved end residues are part of each CDR3. Clone sizes are given selectively: once, few, many, or a class where the clone is expanded.

size,J,V,CDR3
-,TRBJ2-7,TRBV7-2,CASSPYQYEQYF
few,TRBJ2-2,TRBV4-1,CASSLRTSGDTGELFF
-,TRBJ1-2,TRBV28,CASSLSRWGRAPDGYTF
many,TRBJ2-3,TRBV7-3,CASSLTADTQYF
many,TRBJ1-2,TRBV12-3/TRBV12-4,CASSPGTLETNYGYTF
many,TRBJ2-5,TRBV5-1,CASSLDTGQETQYF
few,TRBJ2-5,TRBV24-1,CATSERDRETQYF
many,TRBJ2-1,TRBV20-1,CSAEGRAYNEQFF
few,TRBJ2-7,TRBV7-2,CASRTGQGSYEQYF
many,TRBJ2-5,TRBV20-1,CSAREAGGQETQYF
many,TRBJ1-1,TRBV10-3,CAISGQGVNTEAFF
many,TRBJ2-5,TRBV5-1,CASSLKLEETQYF
few,TRBJ1-2,TRBV20-1,CSASLPNYGYTF
many,TRBJ2-7,TRBV5-6,CASSLSLARYEQYF
many,TRBJ2-7,TRBV4-1,CASRPDLPGGGEQYF
few,TRBJ1-2,TRBV2,CASSPDRSGGYTF
many,TRBJ1-3,TRBV30,CAWSRQSGNTIYF
-,TRBJ2-2,TRBV20-1,CSAREGTRGGELFF
many,TRBJ1-4,TRBV20-1,CSASVPGLGEKLFF
many,TRBJ1-2,TRBV6-5,CASSYLPDYYGYTF
many,TRBJ1-5,TRBV12-3/TRBV12-4,CASSSESSPQHF
many,TRBJ2-1,TRBV28,CASSPLDRSPYNEQFF
-,TRBJ1-4,TRBV7-2,CASSLESLTRGKLFF
many,TRBJ1-1,TRBV3-1,CASTHLGQQNTEAFF
many,TRBJ2-3,TRBV28,CAVGGGTDTQYF
-,TRBJ2-1,TRBV18,CASSPRVGSYNEQFF
many,TRBJ2-1,TRBV10-2,CASRFGGLSYNEQFF
many,TRBJ2-7,TRBV5-6,CASSMRGGNKEREFRYEQYF
many,TRBJ1-6,TRBV7-2,CASSKSGTGIHSPLHF
many,TRBJ2-3,TRBV10-3,CAISELADTQYF
-,TRBJ1-1,TRBV5-1,CASSNTDSSEAFF
many,TRBJ2-5,TRBV12-3/TRBV12-4,CASIPAGDPQETQYF
many,TRBJ2-2,TRBV28,CASSLSPPATGELFF
few,TRBJ2-1,TRBV19,CASSLSGYPNNEQFF
many,TRBJ2-1,TRBV28,CASSLEWFRTSGSIGNEQFF
many,TRBJ2-1,TRBV12-3/TRBV12-4,CASTTRVSYNEQFF
-,TRBJ2-1,TRBV24-1,CATSVSGTSGGDEQFF
few,TRBJ2-3,TRBV6-1,CASSVGGAGADTQYF
many,TRBJ2-4,TRBV7-6,CASSLPGADIQYF
few,TRBJ1-2,TRBV3-1,CASSQDRSSRLHGYTF
many,TRBJ1-5,TRBV7-2,CASSLRGGNQPQHF
few,TRBJ2-7,TRBV29-1,CSVCLTSGSVYEQYF
many,TRBJ2-2,TRBV3-1,CASSQDPSGRSGELFF
many,TRBJ2-5,TRBV4-3,CASSQDIGTQETQYF
many,TRBJ1-1,TRBV7-8,CASSLNTGWDTEAFF
few,TRBJ2-7,TRBV20-1,CSAREWGSGAPYEQYF
-,TRBJ2-1,TRBV20-1,CSARDWAGPYNEQFF
many,TRBJ2-7,TRBV7-8,CASSSSSYEQYF
-,TRBJ1-1,TRBV20-1,CSARRERTEAFF